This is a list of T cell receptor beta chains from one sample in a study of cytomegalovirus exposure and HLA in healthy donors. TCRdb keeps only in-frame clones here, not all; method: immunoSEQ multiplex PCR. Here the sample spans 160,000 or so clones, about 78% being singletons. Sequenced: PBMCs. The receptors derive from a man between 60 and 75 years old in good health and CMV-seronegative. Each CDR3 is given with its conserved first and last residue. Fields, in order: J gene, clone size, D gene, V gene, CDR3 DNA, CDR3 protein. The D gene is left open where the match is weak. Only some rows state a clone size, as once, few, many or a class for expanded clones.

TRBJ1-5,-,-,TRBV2,TGTGCCAGCAGCCCCCCCATTAGCAATCAGCCCCAGCATTTT,CASSPPISNQPQHF
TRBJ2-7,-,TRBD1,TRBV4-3,TGCGCCAGCAGCCAAGAGGCGGGACAGGGGTACAGCGAGCAGTACTTC,CASSQEAGQGYSEQYF
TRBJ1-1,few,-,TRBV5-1,TGCGCCAGCAGCTTGGTACAGGGCCATGCTGAAGCTTTCTTT,CASSLVQGHAEAFF
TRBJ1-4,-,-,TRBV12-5,TGTGCTAGCCGGGCGGGGGTTGGCGAAAAACTGTTTTTT,CASRAGVGEKLFF
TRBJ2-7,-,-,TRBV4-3,TGCGCCAGCAGCCAAGGCGGGGCAGGCGGCGAGCAGTACTTC,CASSQGGAGGEQYF
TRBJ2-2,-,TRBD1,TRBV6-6,TGTGCCAGCAGTAACTTAGGACAGGTGAACACCGGGGAGCTGTTTTTT,CASSNLGQVNTGELFF
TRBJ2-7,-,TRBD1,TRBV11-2,TGTGCCAGCACCCCTGGCAGGGGGCCGACCTACGAGCAGTACTTC,CASTPGRGPTYEQYF
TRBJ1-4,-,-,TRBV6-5,TGTGCCAGCAGCAGAAACTATGCAACTAATGAAAAACTGTTTTTT,CASSRNYATNEKLFF
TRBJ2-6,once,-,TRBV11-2,TGTGCCAGCAGCTTAGATGGCGGAAATGGGGCCAACGTCCTGACTTTC,CASSLDGGNGANVLTF
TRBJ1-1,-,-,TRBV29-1,TGCCTCCCGGAGGACACTGAAGCTTTCTTT,CLPEDTEAFF
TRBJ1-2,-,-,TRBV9,TGTGCCAGCAGACAGGTTAACTATGGCTACACCTTC,CASRQVNYGYTF
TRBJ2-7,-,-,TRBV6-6,TGTGCCAGCAGTTACTCGACAGGAAACGAGCAGTACTTC,CASSYSTGNEQYF
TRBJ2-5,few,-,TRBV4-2,TGTGCCAGCAGCCAAGATTCGGGATATGAGACCCAGTACTTC,CASSQDSGYETQYF
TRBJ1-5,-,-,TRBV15,TGTGCCACCAGCAGAGCAACAGTACCAAGCAATCAGCCCCAGCATTTT,CATSRATVPSNQPQHF
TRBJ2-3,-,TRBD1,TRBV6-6,TGTGCCAGCAGCTCGGGACAGGACCGACAGTATTTT,CASSSGQDRQYF
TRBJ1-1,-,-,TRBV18,TGTGCCAGCTCATCAGGGAAGAACACTGAAGCTTTCTTT,CASSSGKNTEAFF
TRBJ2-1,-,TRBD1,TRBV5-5,TGTGCCAGCAGCCCGAAGACAGGGCACAATGAGCAGTTCTTC,CASSPKTGHNEQFF
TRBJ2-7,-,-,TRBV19,TGTGCCAGTAGGCGTTCGAACAGGGATGTCCCCTACGAGCAGTACTTC,CASRRSNRDVPYEQYF
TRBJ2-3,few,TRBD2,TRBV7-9,TGTGCCAGCAGCTTATCTAGCGGGAGTCAAGATACGCAGTATTTT,CASSLSSGSQDTQYF
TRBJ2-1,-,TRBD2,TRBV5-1,TGCGCCAGCAGACCCGGACTAGCGTCTCGCTCCTACAATGAGCAGTTCTTC,CASRPGLASRSYNEQFF
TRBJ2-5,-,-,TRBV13,TGTGCCAGCAGCCCGGGCCGCGGGCTGGAGACCCAGTACTTC,CASSPGRGLETQYF
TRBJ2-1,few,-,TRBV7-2,TGTGCCAGCAGCTTAGCACTAGCCATTTACAATGAGCAGTTCTTC,CASSLALAIYNEQFF
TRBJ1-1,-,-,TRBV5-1,TGCGCCAGCAGCTTGGGGGCGAACACTGAAGCTTTCTTT,CASSLGANTEAFF
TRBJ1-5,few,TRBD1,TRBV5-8,TGTGCCAGCAGCTTGTGGACAGGGGGCAATCAGCCCCAGCATTTT,CASSLWTGGNQPQHF
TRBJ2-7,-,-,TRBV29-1,TGCAGCGTTGAAAGGGGATTCAACGAGCAGTACTTC,CSVERGFNEQYF
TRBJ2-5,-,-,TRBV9,TGTGCCAGCAGCGTCCAATTGGAGGGGGAGACCCAGTACTTC,CASSVQLEGETQYF
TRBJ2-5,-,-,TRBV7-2,TGTGCCAGCAGCTTAGCCAGCGGGCCGGCGGGGACCCAGTACTTC,CASSLASGPAGTQYF
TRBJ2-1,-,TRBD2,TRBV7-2,TGTGCCAGCAGCCTCCCTCTAGCGGGAGGGAACAATGAGCAGTTCTTC,CASSLPLAGGNNEQFF
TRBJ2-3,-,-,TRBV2,TGTGCCAGCAGTCCAAGGTTACCGGGAGATACGCAGTATTTT,CASSPRLPGDTQYF
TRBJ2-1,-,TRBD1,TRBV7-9,TGTGCCAGCAGCCCGCAGGGACAGGTTGTTATCTATGAGCAGTTCTTC,CASSPQGQVVIYEQFF
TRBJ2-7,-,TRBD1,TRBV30,TGTGCCTGGAGTTCGACAGGGAGCGAGCAGTACTTC,CAWSSTGSEQYF
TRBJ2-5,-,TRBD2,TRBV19,TGTGCCAGTAGTCCACGGGTGACTAGCGGGATCAGGGGAGAGACCCAGTACTTC,CASSPRVTSGIRGETQYF